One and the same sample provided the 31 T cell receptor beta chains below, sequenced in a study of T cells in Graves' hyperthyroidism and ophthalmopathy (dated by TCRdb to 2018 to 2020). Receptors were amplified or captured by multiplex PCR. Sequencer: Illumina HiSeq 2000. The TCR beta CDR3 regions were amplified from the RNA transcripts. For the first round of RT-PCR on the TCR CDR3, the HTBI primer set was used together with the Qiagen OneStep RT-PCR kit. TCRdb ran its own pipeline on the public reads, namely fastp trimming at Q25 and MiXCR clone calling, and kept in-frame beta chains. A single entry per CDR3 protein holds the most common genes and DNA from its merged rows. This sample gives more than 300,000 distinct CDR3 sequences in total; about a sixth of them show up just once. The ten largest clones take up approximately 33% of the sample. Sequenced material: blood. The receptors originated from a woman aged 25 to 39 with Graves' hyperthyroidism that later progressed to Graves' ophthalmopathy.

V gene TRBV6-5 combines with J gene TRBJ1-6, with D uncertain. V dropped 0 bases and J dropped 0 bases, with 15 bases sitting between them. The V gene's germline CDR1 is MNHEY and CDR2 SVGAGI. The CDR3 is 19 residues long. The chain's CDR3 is CASSYSIEGADSYNSPLHF. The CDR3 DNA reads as TGTGCCAGCAGTTACTCGATAGAGGGAGCCGACTCCTATAATTCACCCCTCCACTTT.

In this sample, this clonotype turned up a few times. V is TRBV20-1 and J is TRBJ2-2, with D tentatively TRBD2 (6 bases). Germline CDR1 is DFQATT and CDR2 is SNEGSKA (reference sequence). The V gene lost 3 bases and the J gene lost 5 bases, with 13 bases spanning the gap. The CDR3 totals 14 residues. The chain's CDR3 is CSASWDFKTGELFF. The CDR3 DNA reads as TGCAGTGCTAGTTGGGACTTTAAAACCGGGGAGCTGTTTTTT.

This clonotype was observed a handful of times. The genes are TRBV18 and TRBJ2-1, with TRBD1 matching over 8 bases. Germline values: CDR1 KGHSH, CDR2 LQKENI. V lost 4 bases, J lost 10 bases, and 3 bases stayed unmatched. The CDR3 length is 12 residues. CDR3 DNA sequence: TGTGCCAGCTCACATGGGGACAGGGAGCAGTTCTTC. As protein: CASSHGDREQFF.

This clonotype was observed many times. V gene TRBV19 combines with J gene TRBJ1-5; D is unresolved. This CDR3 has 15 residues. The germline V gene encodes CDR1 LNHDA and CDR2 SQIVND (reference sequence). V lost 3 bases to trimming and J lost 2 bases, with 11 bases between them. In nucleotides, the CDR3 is TGTGCCAGTAGTATGTGGGGATACGGCAATCAGCCCCAGCATTTT. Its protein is CASSMWGYGNQPQHF.

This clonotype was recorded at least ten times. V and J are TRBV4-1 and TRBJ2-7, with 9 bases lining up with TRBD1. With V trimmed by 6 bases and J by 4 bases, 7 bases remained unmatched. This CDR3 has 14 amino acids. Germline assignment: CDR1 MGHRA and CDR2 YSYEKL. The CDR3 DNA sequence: TGCGCCAGCAGTCCGGACAGGGGTCAATACGAGCAGTACTTC. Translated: CASSPDRGQYEQYF.

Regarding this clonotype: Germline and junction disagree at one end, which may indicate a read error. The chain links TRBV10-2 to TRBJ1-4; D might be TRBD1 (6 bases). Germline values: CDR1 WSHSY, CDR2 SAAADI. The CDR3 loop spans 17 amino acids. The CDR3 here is CASSRDTYFGANGKLFF. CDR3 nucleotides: TGCGCCAGCAGCCGGGACACCTACTTTGGGGCTAATGGAAAACTGTTTTTT.

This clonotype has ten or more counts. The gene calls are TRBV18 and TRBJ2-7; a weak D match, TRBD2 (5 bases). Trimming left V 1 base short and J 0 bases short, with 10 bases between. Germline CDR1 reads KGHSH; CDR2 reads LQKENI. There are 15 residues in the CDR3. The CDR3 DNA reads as TGTGCCAGCTCACCACAACCGAGGGACTCCTACGAGCAGTACTTC. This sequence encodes CASSPQPRDSYEQYF.

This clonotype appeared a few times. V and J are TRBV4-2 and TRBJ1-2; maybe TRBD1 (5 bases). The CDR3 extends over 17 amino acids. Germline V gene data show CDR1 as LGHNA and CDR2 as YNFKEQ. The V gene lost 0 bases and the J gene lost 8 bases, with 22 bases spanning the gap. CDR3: CASSQESAGPSVDGYTF. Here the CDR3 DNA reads TGTGCCAGCAGCCAAGAGTCGGCGGGACCTTCCGTTGACGGCTACACCTTC.

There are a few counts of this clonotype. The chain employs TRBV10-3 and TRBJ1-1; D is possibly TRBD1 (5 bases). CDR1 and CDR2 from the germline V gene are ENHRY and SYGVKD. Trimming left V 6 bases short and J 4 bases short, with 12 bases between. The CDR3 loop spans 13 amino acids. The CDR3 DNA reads TGTGCCATCAGGGGGCTCGGCGCCACTGAAGCTTTCTTT. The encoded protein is CAIRGLGATEAFF.

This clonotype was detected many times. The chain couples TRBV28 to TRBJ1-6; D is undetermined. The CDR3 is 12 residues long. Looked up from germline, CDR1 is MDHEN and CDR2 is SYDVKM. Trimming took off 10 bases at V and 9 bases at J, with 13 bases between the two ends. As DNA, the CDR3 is TGTGCCACCGGAGCTCGGCGTTCACCCCTCCACTTT. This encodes CATGARRSPLHF.

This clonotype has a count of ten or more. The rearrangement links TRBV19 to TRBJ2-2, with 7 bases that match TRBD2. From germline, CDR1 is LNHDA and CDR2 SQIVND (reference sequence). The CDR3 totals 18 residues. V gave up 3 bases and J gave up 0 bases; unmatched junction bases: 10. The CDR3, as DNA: TGTGCCAGTAGTATGCCGGGCAGGGAGGGCTCGAACACCGGGGAGCTGTTTTTT. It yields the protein CASSMPGREGSNTGELFF.

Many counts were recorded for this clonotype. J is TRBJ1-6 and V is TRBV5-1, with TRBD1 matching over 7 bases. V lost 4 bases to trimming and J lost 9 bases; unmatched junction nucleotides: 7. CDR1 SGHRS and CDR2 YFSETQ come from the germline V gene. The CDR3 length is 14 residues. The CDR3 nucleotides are TGCGCCAGCAGCCTCCAGGGGGTACGTTCACCCCTCCACTTT. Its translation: CASSLQGVRSPLHF.

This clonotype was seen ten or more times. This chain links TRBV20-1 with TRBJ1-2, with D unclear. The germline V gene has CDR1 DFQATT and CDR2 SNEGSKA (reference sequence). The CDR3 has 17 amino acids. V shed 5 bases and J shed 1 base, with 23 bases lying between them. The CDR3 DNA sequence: TGCAGTGCTGGCAGCCGGCGGGCTGTGTCCCGTAACTATGGCTACACCTTC. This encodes CSAGSRRAVSRNYGYTF.

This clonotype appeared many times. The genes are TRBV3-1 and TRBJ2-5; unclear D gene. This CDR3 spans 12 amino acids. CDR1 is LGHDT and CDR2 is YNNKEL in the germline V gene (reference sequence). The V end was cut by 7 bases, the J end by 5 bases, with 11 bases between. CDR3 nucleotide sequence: TGTGCCAGCACAACGGCGCGGGAGACCCAGTACTTC. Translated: CASTTARETQYF.

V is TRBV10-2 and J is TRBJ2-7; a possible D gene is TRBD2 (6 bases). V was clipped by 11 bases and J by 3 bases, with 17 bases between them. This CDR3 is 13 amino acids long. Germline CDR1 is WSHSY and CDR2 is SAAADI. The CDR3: CAHPRDFYYEQYF. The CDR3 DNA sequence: TGCGCCCACCCCAGGGACTTCTACTACGAGCAGTACTTC.

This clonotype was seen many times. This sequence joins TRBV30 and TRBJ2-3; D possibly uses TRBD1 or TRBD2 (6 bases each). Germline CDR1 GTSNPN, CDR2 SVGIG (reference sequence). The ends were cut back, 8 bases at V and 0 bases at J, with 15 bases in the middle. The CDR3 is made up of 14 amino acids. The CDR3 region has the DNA TGTGCCGGGACTCAGGGGCCTAGCACAGATACGCAGTATTTT. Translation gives CAGTQGPSTDTQYF.

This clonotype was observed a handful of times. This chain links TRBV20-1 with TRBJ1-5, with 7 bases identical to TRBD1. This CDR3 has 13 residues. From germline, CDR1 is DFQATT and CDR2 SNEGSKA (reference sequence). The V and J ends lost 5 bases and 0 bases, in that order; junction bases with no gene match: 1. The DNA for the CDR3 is TGCAGTGCTGGGACAGCTAGCAATCAGCCCCAGCATTTT. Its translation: CSAGTASNQPQHF.

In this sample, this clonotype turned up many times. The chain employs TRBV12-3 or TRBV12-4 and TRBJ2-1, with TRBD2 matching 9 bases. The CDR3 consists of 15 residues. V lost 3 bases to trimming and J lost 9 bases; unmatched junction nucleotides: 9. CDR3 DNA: TGTGCCAGCAGTTTGCGGACTAGCGAATGGTTTGAGCAGTTCTTC. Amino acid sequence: CASSLRTSEWFEQFF.

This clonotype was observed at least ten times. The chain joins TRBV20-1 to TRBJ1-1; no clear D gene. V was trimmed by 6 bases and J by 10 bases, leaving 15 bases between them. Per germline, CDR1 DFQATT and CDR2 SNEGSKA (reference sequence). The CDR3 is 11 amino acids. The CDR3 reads CSAPWREVAFF. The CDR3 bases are TGCAGTGCCCCATGGAGGGAGGTAGCTTTCTTT.

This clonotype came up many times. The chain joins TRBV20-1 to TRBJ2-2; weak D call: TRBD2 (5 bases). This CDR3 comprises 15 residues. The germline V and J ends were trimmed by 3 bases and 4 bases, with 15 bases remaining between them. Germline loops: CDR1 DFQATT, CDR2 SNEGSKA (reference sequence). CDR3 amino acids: CSASISEGGTGELFF. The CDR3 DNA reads TGCAGTGCTAGTATTAGCGAAGGAGGCACCGGGGAGCTGTTTTTT.

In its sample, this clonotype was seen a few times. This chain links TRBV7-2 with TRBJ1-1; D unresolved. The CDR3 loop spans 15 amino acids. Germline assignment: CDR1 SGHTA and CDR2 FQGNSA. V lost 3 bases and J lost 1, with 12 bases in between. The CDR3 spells CASSFIGRENTEAFF. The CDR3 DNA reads TGTGCCAGCAGCTTCATCGGACGGGAGAACACTGAAGCTTTCTTT.

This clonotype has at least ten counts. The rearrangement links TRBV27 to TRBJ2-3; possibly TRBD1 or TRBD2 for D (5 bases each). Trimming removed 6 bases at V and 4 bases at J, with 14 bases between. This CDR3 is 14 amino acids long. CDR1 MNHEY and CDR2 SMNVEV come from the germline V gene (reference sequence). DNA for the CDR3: TGTGCCAGCAGGAAGGGGCAGGAGGCAGATACGCAGTATTTT. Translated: CASRKGQEADTQYF.

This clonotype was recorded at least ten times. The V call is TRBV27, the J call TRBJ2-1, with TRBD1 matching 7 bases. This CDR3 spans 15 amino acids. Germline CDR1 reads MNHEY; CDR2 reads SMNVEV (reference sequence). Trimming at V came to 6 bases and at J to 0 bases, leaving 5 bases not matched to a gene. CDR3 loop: CASSFTGDSYNEQFF. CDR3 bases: TGTGCCAGCAGCTTCACAGGGGACTCCTACAATGAGCAGTTCTTC.

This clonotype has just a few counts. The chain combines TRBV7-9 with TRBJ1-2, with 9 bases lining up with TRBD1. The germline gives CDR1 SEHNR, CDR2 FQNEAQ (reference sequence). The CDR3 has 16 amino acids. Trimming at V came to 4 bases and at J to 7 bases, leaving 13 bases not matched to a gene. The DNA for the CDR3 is TGTGCCAGCAGCTCCAGCCTGGCGGACAGGGGTGGTGGCTACACCTTC. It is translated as CASSSSLADRGGGYTF.

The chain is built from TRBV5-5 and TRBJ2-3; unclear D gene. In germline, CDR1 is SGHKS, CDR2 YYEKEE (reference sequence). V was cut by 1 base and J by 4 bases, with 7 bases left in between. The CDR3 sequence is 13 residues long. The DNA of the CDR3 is TGTGCCAGCAGCTTGCAACTCTCAGATACGCAGTATTTT. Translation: CASSLQLSDTQYF.

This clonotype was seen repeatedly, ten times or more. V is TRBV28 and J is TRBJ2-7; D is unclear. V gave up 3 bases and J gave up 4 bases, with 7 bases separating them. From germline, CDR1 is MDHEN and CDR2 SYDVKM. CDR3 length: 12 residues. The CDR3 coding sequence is TGTGCCAGCAGTTTTTCGGGTTACGAGCAGTACTTC. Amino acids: CASSFSGYEQYF. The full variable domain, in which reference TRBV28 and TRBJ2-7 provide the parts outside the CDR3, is DVKVTQSSRYLVKRTGEKVFLECVQDMDHENMFWYRQDPGLGLRLIYFSYDVKMKEKGDIPEGYSVSREKKERFSLILESASTNQTSMYLCASSFSGYEQYFGPGTRLTVT.

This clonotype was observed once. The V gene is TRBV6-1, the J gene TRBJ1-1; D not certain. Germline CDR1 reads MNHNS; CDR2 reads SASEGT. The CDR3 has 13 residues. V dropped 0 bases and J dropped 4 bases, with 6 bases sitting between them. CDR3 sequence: CASSEAMGTEAFF. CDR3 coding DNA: TGTGCCAGCAGTGAAGCGATGGGCACTGAAGCTTTCTTT.

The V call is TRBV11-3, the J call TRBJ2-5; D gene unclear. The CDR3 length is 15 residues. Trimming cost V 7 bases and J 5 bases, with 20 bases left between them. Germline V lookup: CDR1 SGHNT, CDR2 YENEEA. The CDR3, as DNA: TGTGCCAGCACCATTAGTGGAACACAAGTGGAGACCCAGTACTTC. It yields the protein CASTISGTQVETQYF.

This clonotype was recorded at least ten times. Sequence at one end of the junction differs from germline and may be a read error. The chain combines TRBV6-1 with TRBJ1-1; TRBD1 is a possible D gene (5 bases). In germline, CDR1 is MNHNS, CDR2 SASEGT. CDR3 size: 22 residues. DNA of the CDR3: TGTGCCAACAGTGAATTTTGGTTTCCTCTCGTGGGGGAACAGAGAGGGGACACTGAAGCTTTCTTT. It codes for CANSEFWFPLVGEQRGDTEAFF.

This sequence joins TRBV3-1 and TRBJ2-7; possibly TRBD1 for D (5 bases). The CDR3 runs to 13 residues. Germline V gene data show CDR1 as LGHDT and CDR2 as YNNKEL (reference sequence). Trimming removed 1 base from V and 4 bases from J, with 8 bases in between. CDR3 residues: CASSQVTAYEQYF. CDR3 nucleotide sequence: TGTGCCAGCAGCCAAGTGACAGCTTACGAGCAGTACTTC.

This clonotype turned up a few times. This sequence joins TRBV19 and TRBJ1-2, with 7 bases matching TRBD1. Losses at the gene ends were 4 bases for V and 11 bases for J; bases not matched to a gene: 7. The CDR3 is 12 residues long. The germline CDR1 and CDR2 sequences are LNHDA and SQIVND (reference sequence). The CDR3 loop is CASSNRDREYTF. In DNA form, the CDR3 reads TGTGCCAGTAGTAACCGGGACAGAGAGTACACCTTC.